This T cell receptor (beta chain) emerged from a study of shared clonotypes between healthy human individuals. The CDR3 is made up of 16 amino acids. Trimming left V 5 bases short and J 0 bases short, with 13 bases between. The germline V gene encodes CDR1 SGHTA and CDR2 FQGTGA. Original processing notes: ImmunoSEQ supplied junction-only sequences lacking quality scores, so filtering was different. Method: immunoSEQ multiplex PCR; TCRdb's copy keeps in-frame clones and lacks some. Clone size and V and J calls were adopted from that table, with D and trimming inferred from the DNA. The sample holds about a million clones; approximately 80% are singletons and the top ten take 0.85% to 1%.

This chain links TRBV7-3 with TRBJ2-2; possibly TRBD1 for D (5 bases). This sequence was found in a man younger than 35 in good health. Some clones in this sample may be carry-over from other donors' samples. Sequencing was performed on memory CD4+ T cells from PBMCs. Subset denoted: CD45RA-negative fraction. The CDR3: CASSLLGDPNTGELFF. DNA for the CDR3: TGTGCCAGCAGCCTCTTAGGGGATCCGAACACCGGGGAGCTGTTTTTT.